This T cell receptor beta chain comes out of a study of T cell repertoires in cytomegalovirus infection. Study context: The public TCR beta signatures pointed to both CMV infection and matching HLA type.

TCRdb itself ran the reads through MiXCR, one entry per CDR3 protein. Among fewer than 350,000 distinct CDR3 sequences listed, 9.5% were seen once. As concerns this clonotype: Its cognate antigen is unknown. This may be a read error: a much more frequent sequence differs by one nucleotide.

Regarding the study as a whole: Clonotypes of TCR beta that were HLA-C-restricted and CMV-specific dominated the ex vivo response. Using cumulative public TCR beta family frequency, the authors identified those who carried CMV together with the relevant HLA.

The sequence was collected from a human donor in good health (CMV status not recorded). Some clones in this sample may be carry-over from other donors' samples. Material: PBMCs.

CDR3 coding DNA: TGTGCCAGCAGCGCCCGCTCGGGTGATAATGAAAATCTGTTTTTT. Residues: CASSARSGDNENLFF. V usage is TRBV7-2 and J usage is TRBJ1-4; D is unclear. Germline CDR1 SGHTA, CDR2 FQGNSA. The CDR3 covers 15 residues.